This is a list of T cell receptor beta chains from one sample in a study of radiotherapy plus CTLA-4 blockade in lung cancer. Sequenced by immunoSEQ multiplex PCR; TCRdb stores in-frame clones only, minus some. The sample comprises tens of thousands of clones, more than 60% of which are singletons, and around 4% rests with the top ten. Sequencing used peripheral blood, obtained from a patient treated with radiotherapy plus ipilimumab. The source of these receptors is a human donor with non-small cell lung cancer who had a partial response to radiotherapy plus ipilimumab. The CDR3 runs from the conserved cysteine through the conserved F or W. The D gene is left open where the match is weak. Clone size is shown for a subset of rows, as once, few, many or a class of expanded clone.

TRBJ1-1	13	NA	NA	TRBV18	CASSPKANTEAFF	TGTGCCAGCTCACCCAAAGCGAACACTGAAGCTTTCTTT
TRBJ2-1	13	NA	NA	TRBV6-6	CASSPSLNNEQFF	TGTGCCAGCAGTCCGAGCCTTAACAATGAGCAGTTCTTC
TRBJ2-3	14	few	NA	TRBV9	CASTRGLRTDTQYF	TGTGCCAGCACCCGGGGATTGCGCACAGATACGCAGTATTTT
TRBJ2-7	15	NA	TRBD1	TRBV13	CASSLARRQGAEQYF	TGTGCCAGCAGCTTAGCTCGGCGACAGGGGGCCGAGCAGTACTTC
TRBJ2-7	14	NA	TRBD1	TRBV2	CASSRDRGRYEQYF	TGTGCCAGCAGCCGGGACAGGGGGAGGTACGAGCAGTACTTC
TRBJ1-1	16	NA	TRBD1	TRBV5-1	CASSSRLQGMNTEAFF	TGCGCCAGCAGCTCCCGTTTACAGGGGATGAACACTGAAGCTTTCTTT
TRBJ1-3	14	few	NA	TRBV5-1	CASSLGLAGNTIYF	TGCGCCAGCAGCTTGGGGCTAGCTGGAAACACCATATATTTT
TRBJ1-1	12	NA	NA	TRBV6-1	CASSELRGIAFF	TGTGCCAGCAGTGAATTAAGGGGGATAGCTTTCTTT
TRBJ2-7	17	NA	TRBD1	TRBV5-4	CASSLPIGDRGSNEQYF	TGTGCCAGCAGCTTGCCAATCGGGGACAGGGGGTCCAACGAGCAGTACTTC
TRBJ2-2	17	once	TRBD1	TRBV9	CASSALPGQGAAGELFF	TGTGCCAGCAGCGCTCTACCGGGACAGGGGGCGGCCGGGGAGCTGTTTTTT
TRBJ2-7	14	NA	TRBD1	TRBV28	CASSLGDSAYEQYF	TGTGCCAGCAGTTTAGGGGACAGCGCCTACGAGCAGTACTTC
TRBJ2-5	16	NA	TRBD2	TRBV11-2	CASSPNAGGRLETQYF	TGTGCCAGCAGCCCCAATGCGGGGGGGCGCCTGGAGACCCAGTACTTC
TRBJ2-7	14	few	TRBD1	TRBV6-6	CASTVPGQGREQYF	TGTGCCAGCACGGTACCGGGACAGGGAAGGGAGCAGTACTTC
TRBJ2-2	13	NA	NA	TRBV5-4	CASSLDSTGELFF	TGTGCCAGCAGCTTGGATAGCACCGGGGAGCTGTTTTTT
TRBJ2-7	16	NA	NA	TRBV5-1	CASSLELGRASYEQYF	TGCGCCAGCAGCTTGGAGTTAGGCAGGGCTTCCTACGAGCAGTACTTC